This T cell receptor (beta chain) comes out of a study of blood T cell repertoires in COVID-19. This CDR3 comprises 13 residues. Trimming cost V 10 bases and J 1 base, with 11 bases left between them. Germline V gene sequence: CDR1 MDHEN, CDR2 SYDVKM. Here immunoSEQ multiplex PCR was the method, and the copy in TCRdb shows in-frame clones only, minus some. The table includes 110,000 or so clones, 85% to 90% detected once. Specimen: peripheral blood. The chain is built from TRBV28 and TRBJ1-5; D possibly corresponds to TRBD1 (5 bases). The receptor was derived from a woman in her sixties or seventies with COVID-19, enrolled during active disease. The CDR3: CATRGSSNQPQHF. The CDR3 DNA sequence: TGTGCCACCCGGGGGTCGAGCAATCAGCCCCAGCATTTT.